These 17 T cell receptor beta chains were sequenced from one sample in a study of T cells in Graves' hyperthyroidism and ophthalmopathy. RNA transcripts provided the source from which TCR beta CDR3 regions were amplified. During a first-round RT-PCR of the TCR CDR3, the HTBI primer set was used. TCRdb re-analysed the multiplex PCR reads in MiXCR, keeping a single row per CDR3 protein. In the table there are about 180,000 distinct CDR3 sequences, approximately 15% of which are singletons. The sequenced material came from blood. These receptors all come from a woman aged 50 to 60 with Graves' hyperthyroidism.

This clonotype was observed many times. The chain carries TRBV20-1 and TRBJ1-4, with 8 bases lining up with TRBD1. The CDR3 is made up of 15 amino acids. CDR1 is DFQATT, CDR2 SNEGSKA, per germline (reference sequence). The junction had 6 bases not matched to a gene; V was cut back by 5 bases and J by 1 base. In DNA, the CDR3 is TGCAGTGCTTTCACAGGGGGTCGAACTAATGAAAAACTGTTTTTT. Translated, it gives CSAFTGGRTNEKLFF.

This clonotype appeared many times. The V call is TRBV2, the J call TRBJ1-4; 7 nucleotides line up with TRBD1. This CDR3 is built from 13 residues. The germline CDR1 and CDR2 sequences are SNHLY and FYNNEI. Unmatched junction bases numbered 7, after V lost 1 base and J lost 14 bases. CDR3 DNA: TGTGCCAGCAGTGAAGGCTTGGACAGGACTCTGTTTTTT. Amino acid sequence: CASSEGLDRTLFF.

Ten or more counts support this clonotype. This sequence joins TRBV18 and TRBJ2-7; 9 nucleotides line up with TRBD1. The CDR3 has 15 residues. CDR1 is KGHSH and CDR2 is LQKENI in the germline V gene. Trimming took 3 bases from V and 3 from J; bases not matched to a gene: 6. This CDR3 is CASSPVDRGSYEQYF. DNA of the CDR3: TGTGCCAGCTCACCGGTTGACAGGGGGAGCTACGAGCAGTACTTC.

This clonotype was seen repeatedly, ten times or more. The chain combines TRBV2 with TRBJ1-3; D might be TRBD1 (6 bases). The CDR3 length is 14 residues. Trimming shortened V by 6 bases and J by 4 bases, and 13 bases separated the two germline ends. CDR1 and CDR2 from the germline V gene are SNHLY and FYNNEI. CDR3 region: CASSGGTFGNTIYF. The DNA for the CDR3 is TGTGCCAGCAGCGGCGGGACATTCGGAAACACCATATATTTT.

The chain is built from TRBV18 and TRBJ2-5, with 13 bases fitting TRBD2. The CDR3 contains 17 residues. Trimming at V came to 6 bases and at J to 7 bases, leaving 14 bases not matched to a gene. CDR1 and CDR2 (germline): KGHSH, LQKENI. The CDR3 loop reads CASSNAGLAGDDGTQYF. The CDR3 DNA follows: TGTGCCAGCTCGAACGCCGGACTAGCGGGAGACGACGGGACCCAGTACTTC.

This clonotype has just a few counts. A much larger clone lies a single base off, so this may be a read error. The chain is built from TRBV5-1 and TRBJ1-1; D uncertain. From germline, CDR1 is SGHRS and CDR2 YFSETQ. The CDR3 covers 12 residues. DNA of the CDR3: TGCGCCGGCAGCCCCCTGGGTACTGAAGCTTTCTTT. Encoded protein: CAGSPLGTEAFF.

This clonotype was seen a few times. The genes are TRBV5-1 and TRBJ2-1; TRBD2 matches at 10 bases. Germline V gene lookup returns CDR1 SGHRS and CDR2 YFSETQ. The J segment lost 3 bases and the V segment lost 0 bases, leaving 12 bases of the junction unmatched. This CDR3 spans 19 amino acids. The chain's CDR3 is CASSLARAGGHNLYNEQFF. For the CDR3, the DNA is TGCGCCAGCAGCTTGGCCAGAGCGGGGGGGCACAATCTCTACAATGAGCAGTTCTTC.

This clonotype has more than one count but fewer than ten. This chain links TRBV15 with TRBJ1-1; unclear D gene. Trimming took 0 bases from V and 1 from J, leaving 9 bases between them. Germline assignment: CDR1 LNHNV and CDR2 YYDKDF (reference sequence). The CDR3 sequence is 15 residues long. CDR3 DNA: TGTGCCACCAGCAGAGATGCTTTGGGGAACACTGAAGCTTTCTTT. This encodes CATSRDALGNTEAFF.

This clonotype was detected ten times or more. The V and J genes are TRBV6-4 and TRBJ1-5; unclear D gene. The V end lost 0 bases, the J end lost 5 bases, and 14 bases lay between the germline ends. The CDR3 is made up of 16 amino acids. Germline CDR1 and CDR2: MRHNA and SNTAGT. The CDR3 spells CASSDSIIEGDQPQHF. DNA of the CDR3: TGTGCCAGCAGTGACTCGATTATTGAGGGTGATCAGCCCCAGCATTTT.

This clonotype was found many times. The rearrangement uses TRBV28 and TRBJ2-7; D unclear. Germline lookup yields CDR1 MDHEN and CDR2 SYDVKM. This CDR3 region has 14 residues. V was cut by 5 bases and J by 0 bases, with 11 bases left in between. This CDR3 is CASSLPGGSYEQYF. The CDR3 DNA follows: TGTGCCAGCAGTCTCCCAGGCGGCTCCTACGAGCAGTACTTC.

This clonotype has a count of ten or more. The rearrangement joins TRBV20-1 to TRBJ1-5, with D perhaps matching TRBD1 (5 bases). Germline CDR1 and CDR2: DFQATT and SNEGSKA (reference sequence). The CDR3 is 15 residues long. Trimming pared 6 bases from V and 5 bases from J, leaving 20 bases between. The CDR3 DNA sequence: TGCAGTGCCTCCCTTCGGGGGGGGAGGTATCAGCCCCAGCATTTT. Translated, it gives CSASLRGGRYQPQHF.

This clonotype was counted ten times or more. This rearrangement joins TRBV7-3 to TRBJ2-2; D uncertain. The CDR3 totals 17 residues. The V and J ends lost 5 bases and 0 bases respectively, with 16 bases between them. Germline assignment: CDR1 SGHTA and CDR2 FQGTGA. The CDR3 reads CASSLLTTRANTGELFF. The DNA of the CDR3 is TGTGCCAGCAGCCTCCTTACGACACGAGCGAACACCGGGGAGCTGTTTTTT.

This clonotype was counted at least ten times. V and J are TRBV19 and TRBJ1-6; D may be TRBD1 (5 bases). Between the trimmed V and J ends, which lost 2 bases and 6 bases, there was a span of 11 bases. The CDR3 has 15 residues. Germline V CDR1 and CDR2: LNHDA, SQIVND (reference sequence). As DNA, the CDR3 is TGTGCCAGTAGTATATCTGACAGCTCTAATTCACCCCTCCACTTT. Encoded protein: CASSISDSSNSPLHF.

This clonotype was seen a few times. One base away lies a much larger clone, so this may be a sequencing read error. The rearrangement joins TRBV10-3 to TRBJ1-1, with a weak D call TRBD1 (5 bases). There are 14 residues in the CDR3. With 5 bases removed from V and 1 base from J, the gap between germline ends came to 11 bases. Germline assignment: CDR1 ENHRY and CDR2 SYGVKD. CDR3 protein: CAISFQGENTEAFF. The CDR3 DNA reads TGTGCCATCAGTTTTCAAGGGGAGAACACTGAAGCTTTCTTT.

This clonotype was counted ten times or more. The chain uses TRBV6-5 and TRBJ1-3; no clear D. The V end lost 0 bases, the J end lost 1 base, and 4 bases lay between the germline ends. CDR1 is MNHEY, CDR2 SVGAGI, per germline. The CDR3 length is 14 residues. CDR3 region: CASSYSGSGNTIYF. CDR3 bases: TGTGCCAGCAGTTACTCTGGGTCTGGAAACACCATATATTTT.

This sequence joins TRBV7-2 and TRBJ2-5; TRBD2 aligns across 8 bases. V trimming: 5 bases; J trimming: 1 base; junction bases outside the gene matches: 6. The CDR3 length is 15 residues. Germline loops: CDR1 SGHTA, CDR2 FQGNSA. The CDR3 nucleotides read TGTGCCAGCAGCCCCCCCGGGGGGGGCCAAGAGACCCAGTACTTC. Translating gives CASSPPGGGQETQYF.

Worth noting for this clonotype: One junction end does not reproduce the germline sequence, and a read error may be involved. The chain uses TRBV18 and TRBJ2-3; D unresolved. Germline CDR1 reads KGHSH; CDR2 reads LQKENI. The CDR3 totals 12 residues. The CDR3 DNA reads as TGTGCCGGCTCACTCTACACAGATACGCAGTATTTT. It codes for CAGSLYTDTQYF. Full variable domain (rest looked up from reference TRBV18 and TRBJ2-3): NAGVMQNPRHLVRRRGQEARLRCSPMKGHSHVYWYRQLPEEGLKFMVYLQKENIIDESGMPKERFSAEFPKEGPSILRIQQVVRGDSAAYFCAGSLYTDTQYFGPGTRLTVL.